This T cell receptor beta chain was recovered during a study of cytomegalovirus exposure and HLA in healthy donors. Generated by immunoSEQ multiplex PCR, the TCRdb table keeps only in-frame clones and is missing some. The sample has around 200,000 clones, around 81% seen once. This clone was detected only once. What it binds is not known. Between the trimmed V and J ends, which lost 4 bases and 3 bases, there was a span of 16 bases. The CDR3 has 16 amino acids. Germline CDR1 is SGHNT and CDR2 is YENEEA. Overall study findings and caveats: The tendency of first-cohort TCR clusters to co-occur in the 90 to 150 validation repertoires was the finding of a later analysis. There were some public TCRs occurring in many donors, but most TCR sequences were rare. The authors listed around 150 TCR beta chains as cytomegalovirus-associated. The classifier was said to identify cytomegalovirus status with high specificity and sensitivity.

This TCR derives from a woman aged 18-29 years in good health and CMV-seropositive. The sequencing sample was made of PBMCs. The V gene is TRBV11-3, the J gene TRBJ2-1; D may be TRBD2 (6 bases). The CDR3 nucleotides are TGTGCCAGCAGCTCAGGCGCAAGCGGGTACTACAATGAGCAGTTCTTC. It is translated as CASSSGASGYYNEQFF.